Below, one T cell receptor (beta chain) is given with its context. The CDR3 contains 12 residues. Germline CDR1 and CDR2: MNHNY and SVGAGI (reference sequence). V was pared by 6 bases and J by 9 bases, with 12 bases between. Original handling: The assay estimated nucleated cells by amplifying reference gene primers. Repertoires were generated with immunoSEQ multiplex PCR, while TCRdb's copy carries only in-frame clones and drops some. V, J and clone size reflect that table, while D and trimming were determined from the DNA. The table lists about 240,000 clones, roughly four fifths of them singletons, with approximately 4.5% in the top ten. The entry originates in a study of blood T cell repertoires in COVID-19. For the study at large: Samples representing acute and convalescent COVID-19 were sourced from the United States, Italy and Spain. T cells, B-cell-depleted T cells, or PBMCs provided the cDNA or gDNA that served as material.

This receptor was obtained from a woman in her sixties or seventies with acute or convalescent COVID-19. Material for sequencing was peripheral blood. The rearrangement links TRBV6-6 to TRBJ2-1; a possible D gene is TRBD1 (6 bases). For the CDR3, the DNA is TGTGCCAGCAGAACGACAGGTGTTGAGCAGTTCTTC. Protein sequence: CASRTTGVEQFF.